The clone carrying this T cell receptor beta chain came up many times. The sample is drawn from a study of CD8 T cells in ankylosing spondylitis. In TCRdb, the 5' RACE reads were re-called with MiXCR into one record per CDR3 protein. The sample has roughly 230,000 distinct CDR3 sequences, roughly 8.2% seen once. This CDR3 has 16 amino acids. Germline CDR1 is SGHTA and CDR2 is FQGNSA. V shed 5 bases and J 8 bases; nucleotides not matched to a gene: 12. The source is a female donor with ankylosing spondylitis or in good health (not recorded which). Source material: blood, either unsorted or a sorted T cell fraction (not recorded which). The rearrangement uses TRBV7-2 and TRBJ2-2; TRBD2 agrees at 9 bases. This CDR3 is CASSPRSGSPVGELFF. Written as DNA, the CDR3 is TGTGCCAGCAGCCCGCGTAGCGGGAGTCCCGTTGGGGAGCTGTTTTTT.